This T cell receptor beta chain was sequenced during a study of T-cell reconstitution after alpha-beta-depleted transplantation in children. Overall study results and limits: Newly generated T cells supplied most T-cell counts and diversity one year post-transplant. TCRbeta diversity was high at day 60 in some patients (a result of surviving recipient T cells and thymic progenitors).

Unique molecular identifiers were incorporated into the prepared TCRbeta library. TCRdb called the PCR reads again in MiXCR, with one record for every CDR3 protein. The sample has about 300,000 distinct CDR3 sequences; around 10% are singletons. The sample holds a few counts of this clonotype. What it binds is not known. The sample in question was PBMCs, obtained before TCRalphabeta/CD19-depleted stem cell transplant. This TCR derives from a boy under three years old with acute myeloid leukemia, due to receive a stem cell transplant.

CDR3 loop: CASSDQGGAYNEQFF. CDR3 in DNA: TGTGCCAGCAGTGATCAGGGGGGTGCCTACAATGAGCAGTTCTTC. The rearrangement joins TRBV25-1 to TRBJ2-1; possibly TRBD1 for D (7 bases). Germline V gene sequence: CDR1 MGHDK, CDR2 SYGVNS. The ends were cut back, 3 bases at V and 2 bases at J, with 11 bases in the middle. This CDR3 comprises 15 residues.